This section outlines one T cell receptor (beta chain) sequence together with its context. Its antigen remains undetermined. The input lacks base qualities; no much larger clone sits a single base away. Other DNA sequences from this sample encode an identical CDR3 as well. This sample was included in a study of shared clonotypes between healthy human individuals (dated by TCRdb to between 2020 and 2021). Some background on the complete study: Three men and a couple of women, aged 18 to 49 years, made up the cohort. Libraries were prepared and TCR repertoires were sequenced by different laboratories using diverse techniques, in order to increase sequencing depth and limit assay-specific biases. Leukapheresis yielded between about 0.9 and 8.9 billion PBMCs per donor. For each donor, CD4 naive and CD4 memory were each given three plates, CD8 naive was given two plates, and CD8 memory was given one plate. To estimate repertoire size and how much clonotypes are shared between individuals, the study performed deep sequencing of blood TCR repertoires from a handful of healthy adults.

From a lookup of the germline V gene, CDR1 and CDR2 are SGHAT and FQNNGV. The junction carries 12 bases between V and J, which are trimmed by 5 bases and 5 bases respectively. Its CDR3 holds 13 amino acids, cysteine through phenylalanine. Of the read, only the CDR3 DNA is kept; its 39 bases are in frame from base 1. CD8 naive samples were obtained by positive selection for CCR7 among CD45RO-negative cells, yielding a CD45RA+CCR7+ population from which TemRA cells were excluded. The donors were healthy, HIV-negative adults with no recently reported acute infections or vaccinations. Only Caucasian adults living in Nashville, Tennessee, USA were represented among the donors. After blood collection by leukapheresis, PBMCs were isolated using Ficoll-Histopaque density gradient centrifugation and then cryopreserved in the vapor phase of liquid nitrogen. Purity and quantity of every magnetically sorted T cell population were checked by analytical flow cytometry. From each sorted fraction, genomic DNA was isolated and quantified by UV absorbance on a Nanodrop 2000c.

TCR CDR3 regions were amplified from genomic DNA by multiplex PCR using the deep immunoSEQ assay. Extracted genomic DNA from each cell subset was spread evenly across all wells of several immunoSEQ 96-well plates, with each plate serving as a replicate. For sorted subsets, each replicate PCR was loaded with 200 ng genomic DNA, equivalent to about 30,000 T cell genomes. Purified libraries were measured with a Qubit 3.0 fluorometer, size-checked on a Bioanalyzer 2100, and measured again with the KAPA Library Quantification kit. A separate single-read 150-cycle Illumina NextSeq 550 flow cell was used to sequence each immunoSEQ 96-well plate. As for how the authors treated the data: Because the immunoSEQ output held only junctional sequences and lacked quality scores, the filtering could not match the filtering applied to full-length reads. To assign V/J genes and CDR3, sequences were annotated against IMGT germline references using PyIR, a Python wrapper for IgBLAST v1.9. Reads were filtered out if the reads had weak V/J assignments (E-value above 1e-6), no CDR3, stop codons, out-of-frame junctions, or ambiguous translated residues. V3J clonotypes were defined as sequences sharing an identical inferred V gene, J gene, and CDR3 amino acid sequence. Percentage overlap between repertoires was computed as shared unique clonotypes divided by the size of the smaller repertoire. Repertoire richness was assessed with RTK rarefaction, the Chao1 estimator, and Recon v2.1 estimates of unobserved clonotypes. For all TCRbeta clonotypes obtained by the gDNA method from four donors, generation probabilities were computed with OLGA. The immuneACCESS repertoire file appears here via TCRdb, limited to in-frame rearrangements. These files lack a portion of the clones; in checked studies, under half of the deficit traces to unresolved V genes, and the cause of the others is not known. From that table come the V and J calls and clone size; the DNA was used to work out D and trimming. This sample holds around 1.9 million clones; around 93% were observed only once. The top ten clones comprise approximately 1.7% of the sample.

Broad study findings and their caveats: Incomplete sequencing was indicated by rarefaction of sorted-subset datasets, despite the large sequencing depth. Based on pairwise subsampling, the degree of clonotype sharing among donors was expected to be affected by sequencing depth. The small number of donors limited the genetic and exposure-history diversity represented. Larger estimated clonotype richness was generally found for naive subsets than for memory subsets. Across a few donors, around 5.4% of naive CD4, around 3.5% of naive CD8, about 2.3% of memory CD4, and about 0.44% of memory CD8 clonotypes were shared. Only blood was sampled, and tissue TCR repertoires likely differ from those in blood. Clonotypes shared by all four sorted-subset donors showed higher generation probabilities than non-shared clonotypes.

Sequences were obtained from naive CD8+ T cells from PBMCs. The sample's cell subset or site label, decoded: CD45RA+CCR7+. The chain is assembled from TRBV11-2 and TRBJ1-2; the D region possibly corresponds to TRBD1 (6 bases align). This clonotype was obtained from a man aged 18 to 30 in good health. Some clones in this sample may be carry-over from other donors' samples. The sequenced DNA is TGTGCCAGCAGCCTAGGGACACCGTATGGCTACACCTTC. This yields the protein CASSLGTPYGYTF.